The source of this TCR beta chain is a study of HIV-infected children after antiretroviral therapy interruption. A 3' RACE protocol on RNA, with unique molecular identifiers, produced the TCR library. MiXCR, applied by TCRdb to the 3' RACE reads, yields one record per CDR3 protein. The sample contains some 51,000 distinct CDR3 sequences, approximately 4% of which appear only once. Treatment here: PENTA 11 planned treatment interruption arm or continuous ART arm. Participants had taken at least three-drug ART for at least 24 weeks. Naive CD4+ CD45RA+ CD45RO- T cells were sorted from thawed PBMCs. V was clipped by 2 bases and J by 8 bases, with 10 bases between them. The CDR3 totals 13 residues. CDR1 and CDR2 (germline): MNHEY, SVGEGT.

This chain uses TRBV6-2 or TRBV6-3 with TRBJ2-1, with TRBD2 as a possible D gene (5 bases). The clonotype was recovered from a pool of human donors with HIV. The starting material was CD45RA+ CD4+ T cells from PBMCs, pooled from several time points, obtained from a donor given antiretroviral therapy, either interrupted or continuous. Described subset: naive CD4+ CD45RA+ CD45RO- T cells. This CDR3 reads CASSYEGIDEQFF. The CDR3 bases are TGTGCCAGCAGTTACGAGGGTATCGATGAGCAGTTCTTC.